This is a list of T cell receptor beta chains from one sample in a study of blood T cells in healthy people across ages. TCRdb re-called the 5' RACE reads with MiXCR, one entry per CDR3 protein. Of around 280,000 distinct CDR3 sequences listed, 25% to 30% are singletons. The sequencing sample was made of blood. The receptor source for this set is a woman between 70 and 85 years old in good health. Both conserved end residues are part of each CDR3. The order of the fields is D gene, V gene, J gene, CDR3 protein. D genes are given only for firm matches.

-	TRBV2	TRBJ2-5	CASSGGKKETQYF
-	TRBV29-1	TRBJ2-3	CSVEGADTQYF
-	TRBV25-1	TRBJ2-3	CASRGGWHTDTQYF
-	TRBV7-9	TRBJ2-1	CASSLALENEQFF
TRBD2	TRBV10-3	TRBJ2-3	CAINSGTSNTDTQYF
TRBD1	TRBV7-2	TRBJ2-3	CASSRTGGTDTQYF
-	TRBV4-1	TRBJ2-2	CASSHPDRAGGGLFF
-	TRBV5-1	TRBJ2-7	CASRRFGGNPTEQYF
TRBD1	TRBV25-1	TRBJ1-5	CASSGTGGPNQPQHF
TRBD1	TRBV9	TRBJ2-2	CASSVGPQGAAGELFF
-	TRBV20-1	TRBJ1-5	CSAGVGQGINQPQHF
-	TRBV28	TRBJ1-1	CASSFYPGTLAEAFF
-	TRBV9	TRBJ2-1	CASSGSGRQGSYNEQFF
TRBD1	TRBV10-3	TRBJ1-3	CAISGTGGAGNTIYF
-	TRBV6-5	TRBJ1-1	CASSRNTEAFF
-	TRBV19	TRBJ1-5	CASSIGKHQPQHF
-	TRBV5-6	TRBJ2-7	CASSVGTGAQYF
-	TRBV2	TRBJ1-1	CASSEAGFDEAFF
-	TRBV28	TRBJ2-1	CASSPNRPKQFF
-	TRBV6-1	TRBJ1-5	CASSELGNQPQHF
-	TRBV18	TRBJ2-1	CASSPLADGNEQFF
-	TRBV7-2	TRBJ2-3	CASSLTLGTDTQYF
TRBD1	TRBV7-2	TRBJ1-1	CASSLLGQNTEAFF
-	TRBV28	TRBJ1-2	CAIQGTDIYGYTF
-	TRBV6-5	TRBJ2-2	CASSYSTQEYTGELFF
-	TRBV6-1	TRBJ1-2	CASSELANYGYTF
TRBD1	TRBV10-3	TRBJ2-5	CAIRGGTTGGTQETQYF
TRBD1	TRBV20-1	TRBJ1-5	CSARARDRPNQPQHF
-	TRBV9	TRBJ1-1	CASSVNPSIEASEAFF
-	TRBV20-1	TRBJ1-6	CSASRPNSPLHF
-	TRBV4-1	TRBJ1-3	CASSQRSEVSGNTIYF
-	TRBV3-1	TRBJ2-2	CAIRTGAGELFF
TRBD2	TRBV9	TRBJ2-1	CASSVVLAGSYNEQFF
-	TRBV12-3/TRBV12-4	TRBJ1-2	CASSFMYRAGVRGYTF
-	TRBV20-1	TRBJ2-3	CSAQLQGIYTDTQYF
TRBD1	TRBV4-1	TRBJ1-1	CASSQVRDRVRLDTEAFF
TRBD1	TRBV29-1	TRBJ2-6	CSVTGISGANVLTF
-	TRBV27	TRBJ1-3	CASSTRSSGNTIYF
-	TRBV7-9	TRBJ2-1	CASSLDPREEQFF
TRBD2	TRBV20-1	TRBJ2-3	CSAGGLAGRYASTDTQYF